This T cell receptor beta chain was retrieved from a study of response to subunit inactivated influenza vaccine. From the RT-PCR reads, TCRdb called clonotypes with MiXCR, one entry per CDR3 protein. This repertoire shows roughly 290,000 distinct CDR3 sequences, just over 20% found once; its top ten account for about 10%. Germline values: CDR1 DFQATT, CDR2 SNEGSKA (reference sequence). The CDR3 spans 14 residues. J lost 4 bases, V lost 2 bases, and 6 bases had no gene match. V usage is TRBV20-1 and J usage is TRBJ2-5; TRBD1 agrees at 8 bases. Sequences were derived from PBMCs from blood, sampled about 19 months after vaccination. This clonotype was obtained from a man between 50 and 69 years old who received an inactivated influenza vaccine. This CDR3 is CSARPPGTGETQYF. The CDR3 DNA sequence: TGCAGTGCTAGACCCCCCGGGACAGGAGAGACCCAGTACTTC.